Listed below are T cell receptor beta chains from one sample, sequenced in a study of CD8+ T cells in alopecia areata. Using immunoSEQ multiplex PCR, the repertoire was profiled, and TCRdb retains in-frame clones only, with some absent. Of roughly 200,000 clones listed, 50% to 70% are singletons. Specimen: CD4+ T cells sorted from blood, collected at week 0. The source is a human donor with alopecia areata. Each CDR3 is given with its conserved first and last residue. D genes are given only for firm matches. For some rows the clone size is stated as once, few or many, or as a class when expanded; others skip it.

d_call	v_call	j_call	clone_size	cdr3_aa	cdr3_nt
.	TRBV29-1	TRBJ2-3	.	CSVDISSTDTQYF	TGCAGCGTTGACATTTCGAGCACAGATACGCAGTATTTT
TRBD1	TRBV29-1	TRBJ2-7	.	CSVAAGTGRLSYEQYF	TGCAGCGTAGCTGCCGGGACAGGGCGATTATCCTACGAGCAGTACTTC
TRBD1	TRBV30	TRBJ1-2	once	CAWSGAGGVYGYTF	TGTGCCTGGAGTGGAGCAGGGGGAGTCTATGGCTACACCTTC
.	TRBV29-1	TRBJ2-4	.	CSVEGAGDIQYF	TGCAGCGTTGAAGGGGCGGGCGACATTCAGTACTTC
.	TRBV29-1	TRBJ1-1	few	CSVETLEAFF	TGCAGCGTTGAAACTTTAGAAGCTTTCTTT
TRBD2	TRBV5-6	TRBJ2-1	few	CASSVPSGALYNEQFF	TGTGCCAGCAGCGTGCCTAGCGGGGCCTTATACAATGAGCAGTTCTTC
TRBD2	TRBV9	TRBJ2-1	once	CASSSILADEQFF	TGTGCCAGCAGCTCGATACTAGCGGATGAGCAGTTCTTC
TRBD2	TRBV4-1	TRBJ2-4	few	CASSPPGGGRNIQYF	TGCGCCAGCAGCCCCCCGGGCGGGGGAAGAAACATTCAGTACTTC
.	TRBV7-9	TRBJ2-7	.	CASSLDSLSYEQYF	TGTGCCAGCAGCTTGGACAGTCTTTCCTACGAGCAGTACTTC
.	TRBV30	TRBJ1-5	.	CAWSRGAAKPQHF	TGTGCCTGGAGTCGGGGGGCTGCGAAGCCCCAGCATTTT
.	TRBV29-1	TRBJ2-5	.	CSVERRLQETQYF	TGCAGCGTTGAAAGGAGACTACAAGAGACCCAGTACTTC
TRBD2	TRBV5-1	TRBJ2-2	.	CASSLAGGPRNTGELFF	TGCGCCAGCAGCTTAGCGGGGGGCCCCCGGAACACCGGGGAGCTGTTTTTT
TRBD1	TRBV5-6	TRBJ1-1	.	CASSLDGQGNTEAFF	TGTGCCAGCAGCTTGGACGGACAGGGGAATACTGAAGCTTTCTTT
.	TRBV27	TRBJ2-1	.	CASRRLSNEQFF	TGTGCCAGCCGGAGATTGAGCAATGAGCAGTTCTTC
TRBD1	TRBV27	TRBJ2-3	.	CASSLWTGSTDTQYF	TGTGCCAGCAGTTTATGGACAGGGAGCACAGATACGCAGTATTTT
.	TRBV18	TRBJ1-1	.	CASSPQGNTEAFF	TGTGCCAGCTCTCCACAGGGGAACACTGAAGCTTTCTTT
TRBD1	TRBV6-5	TRBJ1-2	few	CASSSGQGYGYTF	TGTGCCAGCAGTTCGGGACAGGGGTATGGCTACACCTTC
.	TRBV25-1	TRBJ2-1	.	CASSRDPSSYNEQFF	TGTGCCAGCAGTCGTGACCCCAGCTCCTACAATGAGCAGTTCTTC
.	TRBV7-9	TRBJ1-2	.	CASRGTSNYGYTF	TGTGCCAGCAGAGGGACCTCGAACTATGGCTACACCTTC
.	TRBV29-1	TRBJ2-6	.	CSAPIGSGANVLTF	TGCAGCGCTCCTATCGGCTCTGGGGCCAACGTCCTGACTTTC
.	TRBV7-2	TRBJ2-1	.	CASANGVAYNEQFF	TGTGCCAGCGCTAACGGGGTAGCTTACAATGAGCAGTTCTTC
TRBD2	TRBV10-3	TRBJ2-7	few	CAIRGTSVGYEQYF	TGTGCCATCAGGGGGACTAGCGTTGGTTACGAGCAGTACTTC
TRBD1	TRBV5-1	TRBJ1-1	.	CASRLQGADTEAFF	TGCGCCAGCAGACTTCAGGGGGCGGACACTGAAGCTTTCTTT
.	TRBV15	TRBJ1-2	.	CATSTQGGAYYGYTF	TGTGCCACCAGCACACAAGGGGGGGCCTACTATGGCTACACCTTC